Sequencing of this TCR beta chain was carried out in a study of T cells in Graves' hyperthyroidism and ophthalmopathy (dated by TCRdb to between 2018 and 2020). The study in broad terms: Peripheral blood samples were taken at initial diagnosis, before any treatment was given. To identify TCR V-J signatures that set the groups apart, the researchers used a discovery cohort of more than 95 patients, made up of around 42 with Graves' ophthalmopathy and 57 with stable Graves' hyperthyroidism. Thyroid tissue and blood T-cell repertoires from several Graves' hyperthyroidism patients were also compared in the study. Prospective prediction of ophthalmopathy was tested in an independent validation cohort consisting of 18 hyperthyroidism patients and some 17 patients who later progressed to ophthalmopathy. Following sampling, methimazole starting at 30 mg daily was given to hyperthyroidism patients, and high-dose intravenous methylprednisolone was given to ophthalmopathy patients. The 95 to 100 discovery patients were randomly divided into training and test sets at a 7:3 ratio. TCR Vbeta CDR3 sequencing of some 140 peripheral blood samples (over 40 ophthalmopathy, around 80 hyperthyroidism and approximately 17 progressor patients) is reported in the paper.

From a lookup of the germline V gene (reference sequence), CDR1 and CDR2 are LGHDT and YNNKEL. Counted from cysteine to phenylalanine, this CDR3 has 16 amino acids. CDR3 DNA only is kept here, 48 bases in frame from base 1. The germline V and J ends show losses of 5 bases and 2 bases respectively, and no gene match explains 6 bases of the junction. Stable Graves' hyperthyroidism was defined as the absence of progression to ophthalmopathy over 18 months of follow-up. Hyperthyroidism patients were newly diagnosed, with disease duration under 2 months, and aged 18 to 65 years. The study excluded patients with uncontrolled infections, other autoimmune diseases, pregnancy or lactation. Clinical symptoms, serum thyroxine and TRAb, thyroid ultrasound, and orbital computed tomography formed the basis for the diagnoses. PBMCs were isolated from 8 to 10 ml of fresh peripheral blood by Ficoll-Paque density gradient centrifugation. Total RNA was extracted using Trizol reagent, and RNA quality was assessed on an Agilent 2100 Bioanalyzer.

There are a few counts of this clonotype. Its antigen specificity is not known. No qualities accompany the bases; no much larger clone lies one base away. Paper-wide results and their limitations: In validation, the model predicted progression to ophthalmopathy a median of around 6.5 months before onset, with roughly 68% sensitivity and about 72% specificity. Sample size was not statistically predetermined, and investigators were not blinded to group allocation. In cross-validation, a model built on a 13 V-J signature told ophthalmopathy apart from stable hyperthyroidism with approximately 91% sensitivity and around 81% specificity, and in testing the same model reached 80%/75%. Most expanded thyroid clonotypes (frequency above 0.001) were also detected in blood, a finding suggesting that blood repertoires may reflect thyroid immune responses.

TCR beta CDR3 regions were amplified from RNA transcripts. The first round of RT-PCR for the TCR CDR3 was performed with the HTBI primer set and the Qiagen OneStep RT-PCR kit. Libraries were constructed in a second round of multiplex PCR, after which size selection and purification were carried out. Libraries were sequenced paired-end with 100 bp reads on an Illumina HiSeq2000. Turning to the authors' computational methods: SOAPnuke was used to process the raw data, removing reads that contained adapters or uncalled bases, had a mean Phred below 15, or lacked an exact match to the constant primer or identifier. COPE v1.2.5 was used to merge the high-quality paired reads, and each unique nucleotide sequence was defined as a clonotype. MiTCR v1.1 was used to align the clonotypes against IMGT TRBV, TRBD and TRBJ reference segments. Analysis was restricted to V-J combinations with a frequency above 0.0001, which covered about 99% of repertoires. A TCS score was defined as the ratio between F50 (clonal expansion) and ExV (chaos), using BLOSUM62-based TCRdist between CDR3 peptides within each V-J. Welch's t-statistics and random forest reduced around 550 V-J features to roughly 13, which were used in a naive Bayes classifier (R e1071). TCRdb's own reprocessing of the public reads used fastp at Q25 and MiXCR and kept productive beta chains. When rows share a CDR3 protein, they turn into one entry using the most common DNA and genes. These V and J calls originate from TCRdb's pipeline instead of the authors' own analysis. The sample contains more than 350,000 distinct CDR3 sequences, around 14% of them found a single time. Approximately 32% of the sample goes to the ten largest clones.

The chain is encoded by TRBV3-1 joined to TRBJ2-5, with TRBD2 identical over 12 junction bases. This receptor was obtained from a woman under 40 with Graves' hyperthyroidism. Input material: blood. The CDR3 sequence is CASSFWTSGVQETQYF. The DNA reads as follows: TGTGCCAGCAGCTTTTGGACTAGCGGGGTTCAAGAGACCCAGTACTTC.